The next 29 T cell receptor beta chains were all read from a single sample in a study of shared clonotypes between healthy human individuals. Clones were read by immunoSEQ multiplex PCR, and TCRdb kept only the in-frame ones, dropping some. The data hold some 980,000 clones, with less than 85% observed a single time. Source material: memory CD4+ T cells sorted from blood. The subset is: CD45RA-negative fraction. Receptors originate from a young man in good health.

The chain has TRBV10-1 and TRBJ1-2; tentative D call: TRBD1 (6 bases). V gave up 6 bases and J gave up 7 bases, with 12 bases separating them. Germline CDR1 is WNHNN and CDR2 is SYGVQD (reference sequence). This CDR3 contains 12 residues. CDR3 nucleotide sequence: TGCGCCAGCAGACCTCCAGGGGTTGGCTACACCTTC. As protein: CASRPPGVGYTF.

This clone occurred a few times. The chain employs TRBV6-5 and TRBJ1-5, with 7 bases aligning to TRBD1. Looked up from germline, CDR1 is MNHEY and CDR2 is SVGAGI. V was pared by 5 bases and J by 4 bases, with 2 bases of the junction left unmatched. The CDR3 consists of 13 residues. The CDR3 reads CASSPDRNQPQHF. DNA of the CDR3: TGTGCCAGCAGTCCGGACAGGAATCAGCCCCAGCATTTT.

This clone was observed a few times. The chain uses TRBV30 and TRBJ1-5; D call uncertain. This CDR3 has 14 amino acids. V lost 2 bases, J lost 0 bases, and 8 bases lay in between. Germline values: CDR1 GTSNPN, CDR2 SVGIG (reference sequence). Written as DNA, the CDR3 is TGTGCCTGGAGTAGGAAACATAGCAATCAGCCCCAGCATTTT. Protein product: CAWSRKHSNQPQHF.

The rearrangement links TRBV5-4 to TRBJ2-5; 10 positions agree with TRBD1. TRBJ2-7 explains the end of the DNA better; the J call may be wrong. Germline-derived CDR1 and CDR2 are SGHNT and YYREEE (reference sequence). This CDR3 comprises 13 residues. The CDR3 DNA follows: TGTGCCAGCAGCTCGGGACAGGGGTACGAGCAGTACTTC. Amino acids: CASSSGQGYEQYF.

In nucleotides, the CDR3 is TGTGCCAGCAGTTTCACGGGTTCGCAGCGGCCGGGTTGGCCCCAGCATTTT. Translating it yields CASSFTGSQRPGWPQHF. V gene TRBV27 combines with J gene TRBJ1-5; D gene uncertain. From germline, CDR1 is MNHEY and CDR2 SMNVEV (reference sequence). CDR3 length equals 17 residues. V lost 3 bases to trimming and J lost 9 bases, with 24 bases between them.

The chain uses TRBV7-9 and TRBJ2-1; 13 positions agree with TRBD2. Germline V gene sequence: CDR1 SEHNR, CDR2 FQNEAQ (reference sequence). CDR3 size: 17 residues. V was pared by 4 bases and J by 1 base, with 4 bases of the junction left unmatched. CDR3 DNA sequence: TGTGCCAGCAGCTCCGGACTAGCGGGGGTATCCTACAATGAGCAGTTCTTC. Translated, it gives CASSSGLAGVSYNEQFF.

The chain links TRBV30 to TRBJ1-1; the match to TRBD1 covers 9 bases. Trimming took 5 bases from V and 7 from J; bases not matched to a gene: 8. Germline lookup yields CDR1 GTSNPN and CDR2 SVGIG (reference sequence). CDR3 length: 13 residues. CDR3 loop: CAWELGQGREAFF. As DNA, the CDR3 is TGTGCCTGGGAACTCGGACAGGGGCGTGAAGCTTTCTTT.

This sequence joins TRBV10-3 and TRBJ1-5, with a possible D match to TRBD1 (5 bases). The germline V gene has CDR1 ENHRY and CDR2 SYGVKD. Trimming pared 0 bases from V and 11 bases from J, leaving 26 bases between. The CDR3 runs 18 residues. CDR3 amino acids: CAISESFPSGTDKLAQHF. CDR3 in DNA: TGTGCCATCAGTGAGTCTTTCCCGTCCGGGACCGACAAATTAGCCCAGCATTTT.

V and J are TRBV4-2 and TRBJ1-2, with TRBD1 matching 7 bases. The CDR3 is made up of 14 amino acids. The V segment lost 3 bases and the J segment 7 bases; nucleotides outside the gene matches: 8. Germline values: CDR1 LGHNA, CDR2 YNFKEQ. The CDR3 sequence: CASSQTSGGVGYTF. The CDR3 DNA sequence: TGTGCCAGCAGCCAGACTTCAGGGGGGGTTGGCTACACCTTC.

As DNA, the CDR3 is TGCGCCAGCAGACGGACAGGGCCGGAGGACTATGGCTACACCTTC. It translates to CASRRTGPEDYGYTF. The chain combines TRBV4-1 with TRBJ1-2, with 8 bases lining up with TRBD1. With V trimmed by 6 bases and J by 3 bases, 9 bases remained unmatched. The CDR3 extends over 15 amino acids. CDR1 is MGHRA and CDR2 is YSYEKL in the germline V gene.

The rearrangement links TRBV7-9 to TRBJ2-3; 10 bases are shared with TRBD2. V dropped 5 bases and J dropped 5; count of bases not matched to a gene: 10. Germline V lookup: CDR1 SEHNR, CDR2 FQNEAQ (reference sequence). The CDR3 is 16 residues long. CDR3 nucleotides: TGTGCCAGCAGCCCTAAACGAGCGGGAGGGCTAGATACGCAGTATTTT. Translated, it gives CASSPKRAGGLDTQYF.

This rearrangement joins TRBV5-1 to TRBJ1-1; 9 nucleotides match TRBD1. CDR1 and CDR2 (germline): SGHRS, YFSETQ. J lost 5 bases, V lost 4 bases, and 6 bases had no gene match. The CDR3 totals 14 residues. CDR3 amino acids: CASSKGQGGTEAFF. The CDR3 region has the DNA TGCGCCAGCAGCAAGGGACAGGGTGGAACTGAAGCTTTCTTT.

V gene TRBV5-4 combines with J gene TRBJ1-4, with 7 nucleotides matching TRBD1. The CDR3 is made up of 17 amino acids. Trimming cost V 0 bases and J 0 bases; bases outside gene matches: 5. Germline CDR1 SGHNT, CDR2 YYREEE (reference sequence). CDR3 loop: CASSLGGTASTNEKLFF. The CDR3 DNA follows: TGTGCCAGCAGCTTGGGAGGGACAGCCTCAACTAATGAAAAACTGTTTTTT.

Here the CDR3 DNA reads TGCAGCGTTGAGTTGCGCTCCTACAATGAGCAGTTCTTC. This translates into CSVELRSYNEQFF. The rearrangement joins TRBV29-1 to TRBJ2-1, with no clear D. V lost 3 bases and J lost 0, with 6 bases in between. The CDR3 has 13 amino acids. Germline assignment: CDR1 SQVTM and CDR2 ANQGSEA.

This chain uses TRBV5-5 with TRBJ1-2, with 7 nucleotides matching TRBD1. The germline CDR1 and CDR2 sequences are SGHKS and YYEKEE (reference sequence). With 4 bases clipped from V and 3 bases from J, the junction kept 12 bases outside the gene matches. The CDR3 spans 16 residues. The CDR3: CASSPRGGGEDYGYTF. In DNA form, the CDR3 reads TGTGCCAGCAGCCCCAGGGGGGGAGGTGAGGACTATGGCTACACCTTC.

This clone appeared once. The chain combines TRBV2 with TRBJ1-4; D not resolved. Germline V gene sequence: CDR1 SNHLY, CDR2 FYNNEI. Between the trimmed V and J ends, which lost 2 bases and 0 bases, there was a span of 7 bases. The length of the CDR3 is 15 residues. The CDR3 here is CASSETQATNEKLFF. The CDR3 nucleotides read TGTGCCAGCAGTGAAACCCAGGCAACTAATGAAAAACTGTTTTTT.

This clone was seen a few times. This chain uses TRBV19 with TRBJ1-1, with 8 bases identical to TRBD1. The germline CDR1 and CDR2 sequences are LNHDA and SQIVND (reference sequence). The CDR3 is 12 residues long. The V gene end was trimmed by 7 bases and the J gene end by 4 bases; junction bases not matched to a gene: 2. The CDR3 loop is CASTTGATEAFF. The CDR3 bases are TGTGCCAGTACGACAGGGGCCACTGAAGCTTTCTTT.

V and J are TRBV19 and TRBJ2-2; D possibly corresponds to TRBD1 (6 bases). This CDR3 spans 16 amino acids. CDR1 and CDR2 (germline): LNHDA, SQIVND (reference sequence). V was shortened by 6 bases and J by 0 bases, with 14 bases between the two germline ends. The CDR3 bases are TGTGCCAGTAGCACTGGGCAGGGGTCGAACACCGGGGAGCTGTTTTTT. Amino acid sequence: CASSTGQGSNTGELFF. Based on the CDR3 plus reference TRBV19 and TRBJ2-2, the full variable domain is DGGITQSPKYLFRKEGQNVTLSCEQNLNHDAMYWYRQDPGQGLRLIYYSQIVNDFQKGDIAEGYSVSREKKESFPLTVTSAQKNPTAFYLCASSTGQGSNTGELFFGEGSRLTVL.

The V and J genes are TRBV6-1 and TRBJ2-7; 11 nucleotides match TRBD1. The CDR3 totals 14 residues. Per the germline V gene, CDR1 is MNHNS and CDR2 is SASEGT. Trimming at V came to 6 bases and at J to 6 bases, leaving 7 bases not matched to a gene. In DNA, the CDR3 is TGTGCCAGCAGCCGGGACAGGGGGTCTAGCGAGCAGTACTTC. It encodes CASSRDRGSSEQYF.

Note on this clone: Other nucleotide sequences from this sample produce the same CDR3. The chain is built from TRBV20-1 and TRBJ2-1; no firm D call. CDR3 length: 10 amino acids. The V gene lost 6 bases and the J gene lost 7 bases, with 7 bases spanning the gap. Germline V lookup: CDR1 DFQATT, CDR2 SNEGSKA (reference sequence). The CDR3 DNA follows: TGCAGTGCACTGGGGAATGAGCAGTTCTTC. It codes for CSALGNEQFF.

The V and J genes are TRBV5-6 and TRBJ2-1; D is undetermined. The germline V gene encodes CDR1 SGHDT and CDR2 YYEEEE. This CDR3 is built from 13 residues. Trimming shortened V by 2 bases and J by 8 bases, and 11 bases separated the two germline ends. Written as DNA, the CDR3 is TGTGCCAGCAGCTTCCAGCTTCGCCATGAGCAGTTCTTC. Protein sequence: CASSFQLRHEQFF. Using reference TRBV5-6 and TRBJ2-1 for the parts outside the CDR3, the full variable domain is DAGVTQSPTHLIKTRGQQVTLRCSPKSGHDTVSWYQQALGQGPQFIFQYYEEEERQRGNFPDRFSGHQFPNYSSELNVNALLLGDSALYLCASSFQLRHEQFFGPGTRLTVL.

The chain has TRBV7-6 and TRBJ2-3, with D uncertain. CDR3 length: 13 residues. CDR1 SGHVS and CDR2 FNYEAQ come from the germline V gene. Trimming left V 4 bases short and J 3 bases short, with 8 bases between. Here the CDR3 DNA reads TGTGCCAGCAGCTCCCTCAAGACAGATACGCAGTATTTT. The encoded protein is CASSSLKTDTQYF. Full variable domain (missing parts from reference TRBV7-6 and TRBJ2-3): GAGVSQSPRYKVTKRGQDVALRCDPISGHVSLYWYRQALGQGPEFLTYFNYEAQQDKSGLPNDRFSAERPEGSISTLTIQRTEQRDSAMYRCASSSLKTDTQYFGPGTRLTVL.

As DNA, the CDR3 is TGTGCCAGTCGTACACCGGGACAGGGAGGTGGCTACACCTTC. Translating it yields CASRTPGQGGGYTF. This chain connects TRBV6-1 to TRBJ1-2; 9 bases align to TRBD1. V shed 9 bases, J shed 7 bases, and the junction held 12 bases outside the gene matches. Germline-derived CDR1 and CDR2 are MNHNS and SASEGT. This CDR3 region has 14 residues.

The chain joins TRBV30 to TRBJ2-3, with a weak D call TRBD1 (5 bases). From germline, CDR1 is GTSNPN and CDR2 SVGIG (reference sequence). The V end lost 1 base, the J end lost 0 bases, and 11 bases lay between the germline ends. This CDR3 is built from 15 residues. CDR3 sequence (DNA): TGTGCCTGGAGTGCGGACATAACTAGCACAGATACGCAGTATTTT. Protein product: CAWSADITSTDTQYF.

The sample holds many counts of this clone. This chain connects TRBV5-1 to TRBJ1-2; TRBD1 matches 9 bases. The trim removed 4 bases at V and 8 bases at J, leaving 12 bases unmatched. This CDR3 is 15 amino acids long. CDR1 is SGHRS, CDR2 YFSETQ, per germline. CDR3 bases: TGCGCCAGCAGCGCGGGCACGGGACAGGGCCGCGGCTACACCTTC. Its protein is CASSAGTGQGRGYTF. Complete variable domain (other parts from reference TRBV5-1 and TRBJ1-2): KAGVTQTPRYLIKTRGQQVTLSCSPISGHRSVSWYQQTPGQGLQFLFEYFSETQRNKGNFPGRFSGRQFSNSRSEMNVSTLELGDSALYLCASSAGTGQGRGYTFGSGTRLTVV.

J is TRBJ1-1 and V is TRBV10-2; D is possibly TRBD1 (5 bases). The CDR3 consists of 12 residues. V lost 6 bases, J lost 1 base, and 6 bases lay in between. The germline CDR1 and CDR2 sequences are WSHSY and SAAADI. CDR3 region: CASRGGNTEAFF. In nucleotides, the CDR3 is TGCGCCAGCAGGGGGGGGAACACTGAAGCTTTCTTT.

CDR3 DNA: TGTGCCAGCAGGGGTAGCGGGTCTTCCACAGATACGCAGTATTTT. It encodes CASRGSGSSTDTQYF. The gene calls are TRBV6-5 and TRBJ2-3, with 7 bases lining up with TRBD2. The CDR3 runs to 15 residues. CDR1 and CDR2 (germline): MNHEY, SVGAGI. Unmatched junction bases numbered 8, after V lost 6 bases and J lost 2 bases.

The V gene is TRBV19, the J gene TRBJ2-5; 9 bases match TRBD1. J gave up 3 bases and V 8 bases, and 4 bases lay outside the gene matches. Germline V gene data show CDR1 as LNHDA and CDR2 as SQIVND (reference sequence). The CDR3 covers 13 residues. The CDR3: CASGTGGEETQYF. The DNA of the CDR3 is TGTGCCAGTGGAACAGGGGGCGAAGAGACCCAGTACTTC.

This clone was counted between two and nine times. The rearrangement links TRBV18 to TRBJ1-2; possible D gene TRBD1, 6 bases. Germline V lookup: CDR1 KGHSH, CDR2 LQKENI. The length of the CDR3 is 14 residues. Between the trimmed V and J ends, which lost 0 bases and 7 bases, there was a span of 12 bases. The CDR3 region is CASSPPSGAGGYTF. The CDR3 DNA reads TGTGCCAGCTCACCACCCTCAGGGGCGGGTGGCTACACCTTC.